Listed below are T cell receptor beta chains from one sample, sequenced in a study of blood T cell repertoires in COVID-19. The repertoire was sequenced with immunoSEQ multiplex PCR; TCRdb's copy has only in-frame clones and lacks some. The profile shows about 59,000 clones, more than 60% of them singletons. The sequenced sample was peripheral blood. The origin of the receptors is a woman between 45 and 60 years old with active or convalescent COVID-19. The CDR3 runs from the conserved cysteine through the conserved F or W. D genes are given only for firm matches. For some rows the clone size is stated as once, few or many, or as a class when expanded; others skip it.

D gene: .; CDR3 length: 14; clone size: .; J gene: TRBJ1-3; V gene: TRBV14; CDR3 protein: CASSPSSSGNTIYF; CDR3 DNA: TGTGCCAGCAGTCCCTCCAGCTCTGGAAACACCATATATTTT
D gene: TRBD1; CDR3 length: 15; clone size: .; J gene: TRBJ1-2; V gene: TRBV4-1; CDR3 protein: CASSPLTGEPDGYIF; CDR3 DNA: TGCGCCAGCAGCCCACTAACAGGGGAGCCTGATGGCTACATCTTC
D gene: .; CDR3 length: 17; clone size: .; J gene: TRBJ2-5; V gene: TRBV9; CDR3 protein: CASSVATGSAGQETQYF; CDR3 DNA: TGTGCCAGCAGCGTAGCTACGGGGTCCGCCGGGCAAGAGACCCAGTACTTC
D gene: TRBD2; CDR3 length: 17; clone size: .; J gene: TRBJ2-1; V gene: TRBV4-2; CDR3 protein: CASSPALSGRAGNEQFF; CDR3 DNA: TGTGCCAGCAGCCCCGCCCTGAGCGGGAGGGCCGGGAATGAGCAGTTCTTC
D gene: .; CDR3 length: 15; clone size: few; J gene: TRBJ1-1; V gene: TRBV5-6; CDR3 protein: CASSLLPWGGTEAFF; CDR3 DNA: TGTGCCAGCAGCTTGTTACCCTGGGGGGGCACTGAAGCTTTCTTT
D gene: .; CDR3 length: 13; clone size: .; J gene: TRBJ2-2; V gene: TRBV5-8; CDR3 protein: CASSPRGSGELFF; CDR3 DNA: TGTGCCAGCAGCCCCCGAGGTAGCGGGGAGCTGTTTTTT
D gene: TRBD2; CDR3 length: 16; clone size: .; J gene: TRBJ2-1; V gene: TRBV15; CDR3 protein: CATSRNPTSGMGEQFF; CDR3 DNA: TGTGCCACCAGCAGAAACCCCACTAGCGGGATGGGTGAGCAGTTCTTC
D gene: .; CDR3 length: 12; clone size: .; J gene: TRBJ1-2; V gene: TRBV5-1; CDR3 protein: CASSFVGDGYTF; CDR3 DNA: TGCGCCAGCAGCTTTGTAGGGGATGGCTACACCTTC
D gene: TRBD1; CDR3 length: 15; clone size: .; J gene: TRBJ2-5; V gene: TRBV6-5; CDR3 protein: CASTQGELDQETQYF; CDR3 DNA: TGTGCCAGCACACAGGGGGAACTGGACCAAGAGACCCAGTACTTC
D gene: .; CDR3 length: 12; clone size: once; J gene: TRBJ1-2; V gene: TRBV5-6; CDR3 protein: CASSLLRAGYTF; CDR3 DNA: TGTGCCAGCAGCTTGCTCAGGGCGGGCTACACCTTC
D gene: .; CDR3 length: 13; clone size: .; J gene: TRBJ1-2; V gene: TRBV15; CDR3 protein: CATSRDRSYGYTF; CDR3 DNA: TGTGCCACCAGCAGAGATCGTAGCTATGGCTACACCTTC
D gene: .; CDR3 length: 15; clone size: .; J gene: TRBJ1-2; V gene: TRBV19; CDR3 protein: CASSVQGTLNYGYTF; CDR3 DNA: TGTGCCAGTAGTGTCCAGGGGACCCTTAACTATGGCTACACCTTC
D gene: .; CDR3 length: 14; clone size: .; J gene: TRBJ2-7; V gene: TRBV6-1; CDR3 protein: CASSDQGISYEQYF; CDR3 DNA: TGTGCCAGCAGTGATCAGGGGATTTCCTACGAGCAGTACTTC
D gene: .; CDR3 length: 12; clone size: .; J gene: TRBJ1-1; V gene: TRBV10-1; CDR3 protein: CASSGADTEAFF; CDR3 DNA: TGCGCCAGTTCAGGGGCGGACACTGAAGCTTTCTTT
D gene: .; CDR3 length: 13; clone size: .; J gene: TRBJ2-7; V gene: TRBV5-1; CDR3 protein: CASSPGQVSEQYF; CDR3 DNA: TGCGCCAGCAGCCCTGGACAAGTCTCCGAGCAGTACTTC
D gene: TRBD1; CDR3 length: 16; clone size: .; J gene: TRBJ1-6; V gene: TRBV27; CDR3 protein: CASSSDRGLYNSPLHF; CDR3 DNA: TGTGCCAGCAGTTCGGACAGGGGGTTGTATAATTCACCCCTCCACTTT
D gene: TRBD2; CDR3 length: 17; clone size: many; J gene: TRBJ2-3; V gene: TRBV3-1/TRBV3-2; CDR3 protein: CASSQEGLAGGSDTQYF; CDR3 DNA: TGTGCCAGCAGCCAAGAGGGTCTAGCGGGAGGCTCTGATACGCAGTATTTT
D gene: TRBD1; CDR3 length: 15; clone size: .; J gene: TRBJ1-6; V gene: TRBV28; CDR3 protein: CASSSGQGYNSPLHF; CDR3 DNA: TGTGCCAGCAGTTCGGGACAGGGTTATAATTCACCCCTCCACTTT
D gene: .; CDR3 length: 13; clone size: few; J gene: TRBJ2-3; V gene: TRBV2; CDR3 protein: CASQLASTDTQYF; CDR3 DNA: TGTGCCAGTCAATTAGCGAGCACAGATACGCAGTATTTT
D gene: .; CDR3 length: 13; clone size: .; J gene: TRBJ2-7; V gene: TRBV28; CDR3 protein: CASSRRSSYEQYF; CDR3 DNA: TGTGCCAGCAGCCGTCGGTCCTCCTACGAGCAGTACTTC
D gene: .; CDR3 length: 15; clone size: .; J gene: TRBJ2-7; V gene: TRBV10-1; CDR3 protein: CASSGRDSGSYEQYF; CDR3 DNA: TGCGCCAGCAGTGGGAGGGACAGCGGTTCCTACGAGCAGTACTTC
D gene: .; CDR3 length: 14; clone size: .; J gene: TRBJ2-1; V gene: TRBV9; CDR3 protein: CASSVEIGGREQFF; CDR3 DNA: TGTGCCAGCAGCGTAGAAATCGGGGGGCGGGAGCAGTTCTTC
D gene: TRBD2; CDR3 length: 15; clone size: .; J gene: TRBJ2-1; V gene: TRBV18; CDR3 protein: CASSPSGEAKRGQFF; CDR3 DNA: TGTGCCAGCTCACCTAGCGGGGAGGCTAAAAGAGGGCAGTTCTTC
D gene: .; CDR3 length: 16; clone size: .; J gene: TRBJ2-2; V gene: TRBV19; CDR3 protein: CASSIDRGALVGELFF; CDR3 DNA: TGTGCCAGTAGTATAGACCGGGGAGCGTTGGTCGGGGAGCTGTTTTTT
D gene: .; CDR3 length: 14; clone size: .; J gene: TRBJ1-5; V gene: TRBV29-1; CDR3 protein: CSTRADPSNQPQHF; CDR3 DNA: TGCAGCACGAGGGCCGACCCTAGCAATCAGCCCCAGCATTTT
D gene: TRBD1; CDR3 length: 14; clone size: .; J gene: TRBJ2-5; V gene: TRBV18; CDR3 protein: CASSEGAGRETQYF; CDR3 DNA: TGTGCCAGCTCAGAGGGGGCAGGGAGAGAGACCCAGTACTTC
D gene: .; CDR3 length: 14; clone size: .; J gene: TRBJ2-5; V gene: TRBV11-2; CDR3 protein: CASSRRGRQETQYF; CDR3 DNA: TGTGCCAGCAGCAGAAGGGGTCGTCAAGAGACCCAGTACTTC
D gene: TRBD2; CDR3 length: 19; clone size: .; J gene: TRBJ2-6; V gene: TRBV12-5; CDR3 protein: CASGSLYGGSVSGANVLTF; CDR3 DNA: TGTGCTAGTGGTTCCCTGTATGGCGGGAGCGTCTCTGGGGCCAACGTCCTGACTTTC
D gene: .; CDR3 length: 11; clone size: few; J gene: TRBJ2-5; V gene: TRBV7-9; CDR3 protein: CASSPAETQYF; CDR3 DNA: TGTGCCAGCAGCCCAGCGGAGACCCAGTACTTC
D gene: .; CDR3 length: 15; clone size: .; J gene: TRBJ1-5; V gene: TRBV24-1; CDR3 protein: CATSGVGGRNQPQHF; CDR3 DNA: TGTGCCACCAGTGGCGTAGGAGGTCGCAATCAGCCCCAGCATTTT
D gene: .; CDR3 length: 13; clone size: .; J gene: TRBJ2-3; V gene: TRBV5-1; CDR3 protein: CASRDSVADTQYF; CDR3 DNA: TGCGCCAGCAGGGATAGCGTAGCAGATACGCAGTATTTT
D gene: TRBD2; CDR3 length: 19; clone size: once; J gene: TRBJ2-7; V gene: TRBV7-2; CDR3 protein: CASSLGSLVAGGPVYEQYF; CDR3 DNA: TGTGCCAGCAGCTTAGGGTCGCTGGTAGCGGGAGGGCCAGTCTACGAGCAGTACTTC
D gene: .; CDR3 length: 15; clone size: .; J gene: TRBJ1-5; V gene: TRBV11-2; CDR3 protein: CASSLNGQSNQPQHF; CDR3 DNA: TGTGCCAGCAGCTTAAATGGACAGAGCAATCAGCCCCAGCATTTT
D gene: .; CDR3 length: 11; clone size: .; J gene: TRBJ1-1; V gene: TRBV29-1; CDR3 protein: CSVDSGYEAFF; CDR3 DNA: TGCAGCGTTGATTCCGGGTATGAAGCTTTCTTT
D gene: .; CDR3 length: 13; clone size: .; J gene: TRBJ2-2; V gene: TRBV5-6; CDR3 protein: CASSTGNTGELFF; CDR3 DNA: TGTGCCAGCAGCACAGGGAACACCGGGGAGCTGTTTTTT
D gene: TRBD2; CDR3 length: 15; clone size: .; J gene: TRBJ2-5; V gene: TRBV5-1; CDR3 protein: CASSLGSGAQETQYF; CDR3 DNA: TGCGCCAGCAGCTTAGGTAGCGGGGCCCAAGAGACCCAGTACTTC
D gene: TRBD2; CDR3 length: 16; clone size: few; J gene: TRBJ2-1; V gene: TRBV5-4; CDR3 protein: CASSLGLAGGPHEQFF; CDR3 DNA: TGTGCCAGCAGCCTAGGACTAGCGGGAGGGCCCCATGAGCAGTTCTTC
D gene: .; CDR3 length: 15; clone size: once; J gene: TRBJ1-4; V gene: TRBV30; CDR3 protein: CAWSFVVDFNEKLFF; CDR3 DNA: TGTGCCTGGAGTTTTGTGGTGGACTTTAATGAAAAACTGTTTTTT
D gene: .; CDR3 length: 13; clone size: .; J gene: TRBJ2-1; V gene: TRBV7-9; CDR3 protein: CASSGGFVNEQFF; CDR3 DNA: TGTGCCAGCAGCGGGGGGTTTGTCAATGAGCAGTTCTTC
D gene: TRBD2; CDR3 length: 15; clone size: .; J gene: TRBJ2-1; V gene: TRBV3-1/TRBV3-2; CDR3 protein: CASSRGTSGNNEQFF; CDR3 DNA: TGTGCCAGCAGCCGCGGGACTAGCGGAAACAATGAGCAGTTCTTC
D gene: TRBD1; CDR3 length: 14; clone size: .; J gene: TRBJ1-4; V gene: TRBV6-6; CDR3 protein: CASIQGALNEKLFF; CDR3 DNA: TGTGCCAGCATTCAGGGGGCCCTTAATGAAAAACTGTTTTTT
D gene: TRBD1; CDR3 length: 13; clone size: .; J gene: TRBJ1-2; V gene: TRBV6-5; CDR3 protein: CASSPQGALGYTF; CDR3 DNA: TGTGCCAGCAGTCCACAGGGGGCGCTTGGCTACACCTTC
D gene: TRBD2; CDR3 length: 15; clone size: .; J gene: TRBJ2-1; V gene: TRBV5-4; CDR3 protein: CASSIGTSGRIEQFF; CDR3 DNA: TGTGCCAGCAGCATAGGGACTAGCGGGAGAATTGAGCAGTTCTTC
D gene: TRBD1; CDR3 length: 13; clone size: once; J gene: TRBJ1-2; V gene: TRBV29-1; CDR3 protein: CSVATGADYGYTF; CDR3 DNA: TGCAGCGTTGCGACAGGGGCGGACTATGGCTACACCTTC
D gene: .; CDR3 length: 16; clone size: few; J gene: TRBJ2-3; V gene: TRBV14; CDR3 protein: CASSQQRRTSGDTQYF; CDR3 DNA: TGTGCCAGCAGCCAACAGAGACGTACTTCGGGAGATACGCAGTATTTT
D gene: TRBD2; CDR3 length: 15; clone size: once; J gene: TRBJ2-1; V gene: TRBV10-1; CDR3 protein: CASSEAGLWGGEQFF; CDR3 DNA: TGCGCCAGCAGTGAGGCGGGACTGTGGGGAGGGGAGCAGTTCTTC
D gene: TRBD2; CDR3 length: 15; clone size: .; J gene: TRBJ2-1; V gene: TRBV6-6; CDR3 protein: CASRSGGRGNNEQFF; CDR3 DNA: TGTGCCAGCAGGTCCGGCGGGAGAGGGAACAATGAGCAGTTCTTC
D gene: .; CDR3 length: 19; clone size: .; J gene: TRBJ2-1; V gene: TRBV21-1; CDR3 protein: CASSTGTGPPSSSYNEQFF; CDR3 DNA: TGTGCCAGCAGCACCGGGACAGGGCCCCCGTCGAGCTCCTACAATGAGCAGTTCTTC